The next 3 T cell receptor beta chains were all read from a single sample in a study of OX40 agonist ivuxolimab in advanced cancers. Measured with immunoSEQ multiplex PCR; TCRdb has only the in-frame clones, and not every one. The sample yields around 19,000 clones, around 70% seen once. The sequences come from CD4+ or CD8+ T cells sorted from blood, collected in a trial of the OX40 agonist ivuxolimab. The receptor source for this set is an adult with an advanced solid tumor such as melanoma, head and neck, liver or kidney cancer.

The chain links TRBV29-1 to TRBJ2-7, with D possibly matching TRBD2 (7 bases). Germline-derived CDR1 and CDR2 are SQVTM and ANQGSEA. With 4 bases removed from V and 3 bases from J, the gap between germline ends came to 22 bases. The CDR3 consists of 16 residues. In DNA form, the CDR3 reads TGCAGCGTTGTGTGGTGGGTTGGGGGGGCCGACTACGAGCAGTACTTC. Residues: CSVVWWVGGADYEQYF.

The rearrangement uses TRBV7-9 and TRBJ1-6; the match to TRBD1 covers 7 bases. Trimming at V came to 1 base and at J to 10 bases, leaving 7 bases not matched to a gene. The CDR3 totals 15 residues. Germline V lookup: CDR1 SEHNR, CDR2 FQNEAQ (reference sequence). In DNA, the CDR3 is TGTGCCAGCAGCTTAGGCTATACAGGGGTCTCACCCCTCCACTTT. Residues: CASSLGYTGVSPLHF.

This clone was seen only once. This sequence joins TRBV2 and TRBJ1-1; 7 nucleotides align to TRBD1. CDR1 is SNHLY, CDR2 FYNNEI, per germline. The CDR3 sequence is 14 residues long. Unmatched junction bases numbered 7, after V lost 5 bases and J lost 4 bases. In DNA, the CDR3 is TGTGCCAGCAGTAGACAGGGTTTCAGCACTGAAGCTTTCTTT. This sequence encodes CASSRQGFSTEAFF.